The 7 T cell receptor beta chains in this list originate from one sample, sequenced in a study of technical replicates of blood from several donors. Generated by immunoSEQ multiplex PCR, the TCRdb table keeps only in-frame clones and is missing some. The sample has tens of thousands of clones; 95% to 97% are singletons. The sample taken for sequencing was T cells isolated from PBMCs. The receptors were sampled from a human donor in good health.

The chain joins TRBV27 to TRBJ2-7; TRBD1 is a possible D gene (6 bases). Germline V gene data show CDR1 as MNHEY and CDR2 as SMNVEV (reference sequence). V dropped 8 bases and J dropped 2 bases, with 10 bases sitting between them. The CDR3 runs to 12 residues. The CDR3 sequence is CASQGGAYEQYF. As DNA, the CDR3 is TGTGCCAGCCAAGGGGGAGCCTACGAGCAGTACTTC.

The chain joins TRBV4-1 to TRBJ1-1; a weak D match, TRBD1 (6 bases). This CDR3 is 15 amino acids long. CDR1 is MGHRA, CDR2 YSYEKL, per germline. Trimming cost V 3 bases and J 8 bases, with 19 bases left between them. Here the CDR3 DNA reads TGCGCCAGCAGCCACCAAAAATCAGGGGAGTCGGAAGCTTTCTTT. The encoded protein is CASSHQKSGESEAFF.

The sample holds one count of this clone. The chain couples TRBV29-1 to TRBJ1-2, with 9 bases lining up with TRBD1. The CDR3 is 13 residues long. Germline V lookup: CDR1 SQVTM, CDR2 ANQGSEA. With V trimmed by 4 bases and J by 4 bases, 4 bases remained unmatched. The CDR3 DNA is TGCAGCGTTGGGGACAGGGCTGGCTATGGCTACACCTTC. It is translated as CSVGDRAGYGYTF. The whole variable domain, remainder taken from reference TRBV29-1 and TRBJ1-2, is SAVISQKPSRDICQRGTSLTIQCQVDSQVTMMFWYRQQPGQSLTLIATANQGSEATYESGFVIDKFPISRPNLTFSTLTVSNMSPEDSSIYLCSVGDRAGYGYTFGSGTRLTVV.

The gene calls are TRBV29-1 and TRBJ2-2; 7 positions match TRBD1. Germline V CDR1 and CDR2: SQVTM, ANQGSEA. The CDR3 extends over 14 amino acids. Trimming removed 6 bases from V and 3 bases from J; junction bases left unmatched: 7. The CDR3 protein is CSVLTGLHTGELFF. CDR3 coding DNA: TGCAGCGTCTTGACAGGGCTCCACACCGGGGAGCTGTTTTTT.

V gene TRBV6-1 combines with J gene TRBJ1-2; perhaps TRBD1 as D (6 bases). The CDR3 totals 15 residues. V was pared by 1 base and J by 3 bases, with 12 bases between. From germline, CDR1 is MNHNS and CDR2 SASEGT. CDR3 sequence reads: CASSEDRQAYYGYTF. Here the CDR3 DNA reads TGTGCCAGCAGTGAAGACCGACAGGCCTACTATGGCTACACCTTC.

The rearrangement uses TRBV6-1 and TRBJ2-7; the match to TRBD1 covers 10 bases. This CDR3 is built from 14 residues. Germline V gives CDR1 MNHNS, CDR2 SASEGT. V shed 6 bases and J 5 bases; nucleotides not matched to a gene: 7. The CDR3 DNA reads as TGTGCCAGCAGGATGACAGGGGGCATCCACGAGCAGTACTTC. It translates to CASRMTGGIHEQYF.

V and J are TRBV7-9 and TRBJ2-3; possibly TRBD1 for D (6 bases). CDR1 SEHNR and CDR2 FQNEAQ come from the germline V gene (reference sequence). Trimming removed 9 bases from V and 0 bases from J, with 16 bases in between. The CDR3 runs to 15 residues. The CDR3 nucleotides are TGTGCCAGTTCTACCGGGACACATAGCACAGATACGCAGTATTTT. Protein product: CASSTGTHSTDTQYF.